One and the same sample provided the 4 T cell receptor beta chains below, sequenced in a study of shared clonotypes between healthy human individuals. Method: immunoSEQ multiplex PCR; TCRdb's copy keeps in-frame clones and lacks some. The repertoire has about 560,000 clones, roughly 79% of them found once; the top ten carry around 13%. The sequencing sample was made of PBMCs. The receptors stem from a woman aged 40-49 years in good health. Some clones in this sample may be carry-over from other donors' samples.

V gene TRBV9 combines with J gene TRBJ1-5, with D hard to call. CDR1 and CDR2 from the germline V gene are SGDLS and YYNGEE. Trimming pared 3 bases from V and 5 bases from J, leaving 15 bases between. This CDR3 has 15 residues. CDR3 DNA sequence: TGTGCCAGCAGCGGGGCTGGACTATCAGATCAGCCCCAGCATTTT. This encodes CASSGAGLSDQPQHF.

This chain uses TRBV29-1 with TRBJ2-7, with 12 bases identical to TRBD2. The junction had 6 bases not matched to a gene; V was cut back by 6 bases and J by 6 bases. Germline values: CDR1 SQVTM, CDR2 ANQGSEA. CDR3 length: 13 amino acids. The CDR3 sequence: CSVRTSGAGEQYF. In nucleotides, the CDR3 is TGCAGCGTGCGGACTAGCGGGGCGGGCGAGCAGTACTTC.

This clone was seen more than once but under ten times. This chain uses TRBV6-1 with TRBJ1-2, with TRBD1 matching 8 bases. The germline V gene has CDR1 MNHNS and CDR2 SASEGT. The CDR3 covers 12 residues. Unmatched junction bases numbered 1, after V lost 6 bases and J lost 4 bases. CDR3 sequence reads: CASSGQGYGYTF. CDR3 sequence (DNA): TGTGCCAGCAGCGGACAGGGCTATGGCTACACCTTC.

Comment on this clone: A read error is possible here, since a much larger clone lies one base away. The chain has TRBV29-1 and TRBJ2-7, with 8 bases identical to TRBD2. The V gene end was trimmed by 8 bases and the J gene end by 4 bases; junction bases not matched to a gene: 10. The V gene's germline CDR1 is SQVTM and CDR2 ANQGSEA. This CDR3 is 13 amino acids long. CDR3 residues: CSIVLAGGYEQYF. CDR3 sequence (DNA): TGCAGCATTGTACTTGCGGGAGGATACGAGCAGTACTTC.